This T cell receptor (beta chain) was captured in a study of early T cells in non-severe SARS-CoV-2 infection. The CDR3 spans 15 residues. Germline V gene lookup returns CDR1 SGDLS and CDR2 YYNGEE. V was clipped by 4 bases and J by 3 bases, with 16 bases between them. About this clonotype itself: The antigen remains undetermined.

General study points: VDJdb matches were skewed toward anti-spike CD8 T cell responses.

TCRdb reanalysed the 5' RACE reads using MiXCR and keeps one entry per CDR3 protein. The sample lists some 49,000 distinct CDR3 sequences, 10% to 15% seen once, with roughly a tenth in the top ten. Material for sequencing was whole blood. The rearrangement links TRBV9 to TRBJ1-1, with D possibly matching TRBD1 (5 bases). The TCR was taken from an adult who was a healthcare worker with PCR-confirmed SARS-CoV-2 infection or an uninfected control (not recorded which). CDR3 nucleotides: TGTGCCAGCAGCCCTGCCCAGGGAGTGTACACTGAAGCTTTCTTT. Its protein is CASSPAQGVYTEAFF.